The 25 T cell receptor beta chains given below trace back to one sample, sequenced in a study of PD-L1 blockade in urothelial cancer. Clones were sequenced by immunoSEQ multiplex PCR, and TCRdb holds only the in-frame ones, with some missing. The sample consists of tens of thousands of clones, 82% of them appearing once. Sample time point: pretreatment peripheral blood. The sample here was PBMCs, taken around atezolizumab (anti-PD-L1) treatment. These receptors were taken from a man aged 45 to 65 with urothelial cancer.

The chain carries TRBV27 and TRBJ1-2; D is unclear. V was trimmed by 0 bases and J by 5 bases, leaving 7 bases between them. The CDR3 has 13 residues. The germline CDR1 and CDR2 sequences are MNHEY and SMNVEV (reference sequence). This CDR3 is CASSLSAAYGYTF. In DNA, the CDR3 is TGTGCCAGCAGTTTATCGGCGGCTTATGGCTACACCTTC.

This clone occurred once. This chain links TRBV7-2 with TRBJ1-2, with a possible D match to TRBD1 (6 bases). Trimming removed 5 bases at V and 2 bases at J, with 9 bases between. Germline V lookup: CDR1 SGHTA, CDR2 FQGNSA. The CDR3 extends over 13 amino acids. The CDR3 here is CASSPQGNYGYTF. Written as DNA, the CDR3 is TGTGCCAGCAGCCCACAGGGAAACTATGGCTACACCTTC. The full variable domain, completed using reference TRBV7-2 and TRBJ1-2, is GAGVSQSPSNKVTEKGKDVELRCDPISGHTALYWYRQSLGQGLEFLIYFQGNSAPDKSGLPSDRFSAERTGGSVSTLTIQRTQQEDSAVYLCASSPQGNYGYTFGSGTRLTVV.

The CDR3 region has the DNA TGTGCCACCAGCAGGGGCGGGGGGGGGTCGAATGAGCAGTTCTTC. Amino acids: CATSRGGGGSNEQFF. The chain is built from TRBV15 and TRBJ2-1, with 9 bases fitting TRBD2. The V gene end was trimmed by 3 bases and the J gene end by 7 bases; junction bases not matched to a gene: 7. The germline V gene encodes CDR1 LNHNV and CDR2 YYDKDF (reference sequence). The CDR3 runs 15 residues. Filled out from reference TRBV15 and TRBJ2-1, the complete variable domain reads DAMVIQNPRYQVTQFGKPVTLSCSQTLNHNVMYWYQQKSSQAPKLLFHYYDKDFNNEADTPDNFQSRRPNTSFCFLDIRSPGLGDTAMYLCATSRGGGGSNEQFFGPGTRLTVL.

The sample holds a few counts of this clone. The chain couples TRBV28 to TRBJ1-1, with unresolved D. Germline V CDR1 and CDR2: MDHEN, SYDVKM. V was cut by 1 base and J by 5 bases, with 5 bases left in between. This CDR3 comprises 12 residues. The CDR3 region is CASSLSQTEAFF. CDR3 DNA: TGTGCCAGCAGTTTATCCCAAACTGAAGCTTTCTTT. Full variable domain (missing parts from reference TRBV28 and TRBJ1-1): DVKVTQSSRYLVKRTGEKVFLECVQDMDHENMFWYRQDPGLGLRLIYFSYDVKMKEKGDIPEGYSVSREKKERFSLILESASTNQTSMYLCASSLSQTEAFFGQGTRLTVV.

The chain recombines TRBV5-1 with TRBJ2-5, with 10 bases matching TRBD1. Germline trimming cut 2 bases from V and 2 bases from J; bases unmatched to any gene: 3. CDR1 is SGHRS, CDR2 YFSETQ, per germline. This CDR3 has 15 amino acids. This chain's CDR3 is CASSFRDRGQETQYF. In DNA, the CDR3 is TGCGCCAGCAGCTTCCGGGACAGGGGTCAAGAGACCCAGTACTTC.

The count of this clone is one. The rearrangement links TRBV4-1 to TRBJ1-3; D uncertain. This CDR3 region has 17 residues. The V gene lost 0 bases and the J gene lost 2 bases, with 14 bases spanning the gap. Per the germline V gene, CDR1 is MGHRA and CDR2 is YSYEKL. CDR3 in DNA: TGCGCCAGCAGCCAAGATTCCCAAGTCACTCCTGGAAACACCATATATTTT. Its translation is CASSQDSQVTPGNTIYF.

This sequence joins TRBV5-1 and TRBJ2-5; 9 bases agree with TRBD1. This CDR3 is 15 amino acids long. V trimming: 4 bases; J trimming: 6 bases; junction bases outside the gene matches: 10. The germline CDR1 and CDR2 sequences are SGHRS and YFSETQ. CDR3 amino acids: CASSLTPGTGKTQYF. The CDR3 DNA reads TGCGCCAGCAGCCTTACCCCCGGGACAGGGAAGACCCAGTACTTC.

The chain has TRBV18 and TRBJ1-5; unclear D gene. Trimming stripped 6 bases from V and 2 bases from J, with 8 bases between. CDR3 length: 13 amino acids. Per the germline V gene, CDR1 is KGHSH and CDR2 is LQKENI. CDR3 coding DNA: TGTGCCAGCTCGCACGGTGGCAATCAGCCCCAGCATTTT. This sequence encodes CASSHGGNQPQHF.

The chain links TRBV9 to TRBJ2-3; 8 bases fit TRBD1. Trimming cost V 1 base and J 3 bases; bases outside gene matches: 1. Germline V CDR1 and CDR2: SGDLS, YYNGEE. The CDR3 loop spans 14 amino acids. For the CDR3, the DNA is TGTGCCAGCAGCGTACGGGACAGGACAGATACGCAGTATTTT. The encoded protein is CASSVRDRTDTQYF.

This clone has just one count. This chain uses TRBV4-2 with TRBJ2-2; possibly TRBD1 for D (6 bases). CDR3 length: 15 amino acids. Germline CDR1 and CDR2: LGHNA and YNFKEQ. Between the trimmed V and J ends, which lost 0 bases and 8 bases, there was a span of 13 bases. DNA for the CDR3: TGTGCCAGCAGCCAAGAGACAGGTTTTATTGGGGAGCTGTTTTTT. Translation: CASSQETGFIGELFF.

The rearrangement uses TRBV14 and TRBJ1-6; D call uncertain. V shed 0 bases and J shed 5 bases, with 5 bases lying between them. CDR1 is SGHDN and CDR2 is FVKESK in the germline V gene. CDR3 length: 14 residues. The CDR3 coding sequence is TGTGCCAGCAGCCAAGAAGCTGATAATTCACCCCTCCACTTT. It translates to CASSQEADNSPLHF.

The CDR3, as DNA: TGCGCCAGCAGCTTGTTCTGGGCAGGGCAGAACACTGAAGCTTTCTTT. Protein: CASSLFWAGQNTEAFF. The chain couples TRBV5-1 to TRBJ1-1, with D tentatively TRBD1 (5 bases). The V and J ends lost 1 base and 1 base respectively, with 14 bases between them. The CDR3 is 16 residues long. The V gene's germline CDR1 is SGHRS and CDR2 YFSETQ.

In DNA form, the CDR3 reads TGTGCCAGCTCCCCGCGATCGAGCTACACCTTC. The encoded protein is CASSPRSSYTF. The chain recombines TRBV28 with TRBJ1-2; no clear D gene. Germline V lookup: CDR1 MDHEN, CDR2 SYDVKM. This CDR3 region has 11 residues. The V end was cut by 8 bases, the J end by 9 bases, with 13 bases between.

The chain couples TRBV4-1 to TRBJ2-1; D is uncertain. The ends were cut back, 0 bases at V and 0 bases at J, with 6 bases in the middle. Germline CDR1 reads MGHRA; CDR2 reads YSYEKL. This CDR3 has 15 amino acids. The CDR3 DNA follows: TGCGCCAGCAGCCAAGACTTTCCCTCCTACAATGAGCAGTTCTTC. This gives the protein CASSQDFPSYNEQFF.

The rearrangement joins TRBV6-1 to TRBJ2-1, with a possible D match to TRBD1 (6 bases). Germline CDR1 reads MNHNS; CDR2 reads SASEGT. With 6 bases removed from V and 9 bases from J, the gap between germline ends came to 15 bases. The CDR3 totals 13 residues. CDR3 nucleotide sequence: TGTGCCAGCAGCGAAATACAGGGCGGTGAGCAGTTCTTC. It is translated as CASSEIQGGEQFF.

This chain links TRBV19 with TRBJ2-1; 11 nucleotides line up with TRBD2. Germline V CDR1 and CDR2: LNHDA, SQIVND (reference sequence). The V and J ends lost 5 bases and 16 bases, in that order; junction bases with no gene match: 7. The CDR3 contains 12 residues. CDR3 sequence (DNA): TGTGCCAGTAGTCTAGCGGGAGGCCGCCCCTTCTTC. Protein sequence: CASSLAGGRPFF.

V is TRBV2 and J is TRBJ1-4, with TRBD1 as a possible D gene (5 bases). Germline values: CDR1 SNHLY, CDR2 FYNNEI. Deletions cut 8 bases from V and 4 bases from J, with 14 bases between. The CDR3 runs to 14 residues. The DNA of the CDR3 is TGTGCCAGCGAAAAGGACAAATTTAATGAAAAACTGTTTTTT. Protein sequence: CASEKDKFNEKLFF.

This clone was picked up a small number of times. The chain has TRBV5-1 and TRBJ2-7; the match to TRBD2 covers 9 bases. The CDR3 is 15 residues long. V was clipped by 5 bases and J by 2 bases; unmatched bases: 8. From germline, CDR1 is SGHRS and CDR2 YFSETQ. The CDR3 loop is CASRLGTSSTYEQYV. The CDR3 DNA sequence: TGCGCCAGCAGGTTAGGGACTAGCTCTACCTACGAGCAGTACGTC.

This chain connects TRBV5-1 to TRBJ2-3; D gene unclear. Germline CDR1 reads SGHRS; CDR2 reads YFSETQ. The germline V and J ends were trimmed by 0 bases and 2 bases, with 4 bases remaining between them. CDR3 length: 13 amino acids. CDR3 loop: CASSLDTTDTQYF. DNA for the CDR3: TGCGCCAGCAGCTTGGACACCACAGATACGCAGTATTTT. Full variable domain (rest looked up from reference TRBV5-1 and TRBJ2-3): KAGVTQTPRYLIKTRGQQVTLSCSPISGHRSVSWYQQTPGQGLQFLFEYFSETQRNKGNFPGRFSGRQFSNSRSEMNVSTLELGDSALYLCASSLDTTDTQYFGPGTRLTVL.

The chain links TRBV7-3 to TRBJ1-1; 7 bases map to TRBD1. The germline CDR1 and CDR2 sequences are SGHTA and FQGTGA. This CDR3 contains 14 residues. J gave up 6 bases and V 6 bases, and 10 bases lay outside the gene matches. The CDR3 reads CASRAGQNSPEAFF. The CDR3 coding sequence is TGTGCCAGCAGGGCGGGACAGAATTCCCCTGAAGCTTTCTTT.

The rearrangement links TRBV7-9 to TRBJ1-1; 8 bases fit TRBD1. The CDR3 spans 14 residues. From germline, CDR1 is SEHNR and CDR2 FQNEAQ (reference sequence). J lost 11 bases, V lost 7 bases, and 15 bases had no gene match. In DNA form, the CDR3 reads TGTGCCAGCAACTCAGTACGACAGGGGACGGAGGCTTTCTTT. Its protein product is CASNSVRQGTEAFF.

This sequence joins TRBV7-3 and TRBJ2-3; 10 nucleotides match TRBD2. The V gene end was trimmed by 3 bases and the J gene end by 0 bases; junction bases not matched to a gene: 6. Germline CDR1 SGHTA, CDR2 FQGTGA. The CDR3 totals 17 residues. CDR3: CASSLTSGLSSTDTQYF. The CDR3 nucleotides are TGTGCCAGCAGCTTGACTAGCGGGCTTTCAAGCACAGATACGCAGTATTTT.

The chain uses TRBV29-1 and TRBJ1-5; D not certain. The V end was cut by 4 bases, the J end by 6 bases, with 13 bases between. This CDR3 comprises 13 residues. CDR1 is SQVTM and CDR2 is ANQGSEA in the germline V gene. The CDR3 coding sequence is TGCAGCGTTGTGTGGTCGGAGGGTCAGCCCCAGCATTTT. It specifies CSVVWSEGQPQHF.

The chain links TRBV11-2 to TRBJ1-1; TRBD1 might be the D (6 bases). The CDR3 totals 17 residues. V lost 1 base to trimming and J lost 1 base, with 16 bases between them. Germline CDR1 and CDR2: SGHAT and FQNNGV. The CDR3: CASSLGSGGVTNTEAFF. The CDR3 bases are TGTGCCAGCAGCTTAGGGTCGGGGGGCGTGACGAACACTGAAGCTTTCTTT. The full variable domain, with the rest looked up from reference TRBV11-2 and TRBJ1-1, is EAGVAQSPRYKIIEKRQSVAFWCNPISGHATLYWYQQILGQGPKLLIQFQNNGVVDDSQLPKDRFSAERLKGVDSTLKIQPAKLEDSAVYLCASSLGSGGVTNTEAFFGQGTRLTVV.

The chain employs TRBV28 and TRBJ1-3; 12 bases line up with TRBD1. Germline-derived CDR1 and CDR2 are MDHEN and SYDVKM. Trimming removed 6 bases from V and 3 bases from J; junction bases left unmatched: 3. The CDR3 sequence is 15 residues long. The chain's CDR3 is CASRGQGAVGNTIYF. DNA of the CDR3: TGTGCCAGCAGGGGACAGGGGGCTGTTGGAAACACCATATATTTT.